This passage covers 8 T cell receptor beta chains from one sample sequenced in a study of blood T cell repertoires in COVID-19. Sequencing used immunoSEQ multiplex PCR; TCRdb keeps in-frame clones, though not all of them. The sample holds over 150,000 clones, about three quarters seen once. The sequenced sample was peripheral blood. These receptors were obtained from a man aged 65-85 years with acute or convalescent COVID-19.

The chain employs TRBV28 and TRBJ2-1; possibly TRBD2 for D (5 bases). The CDR3 sequence is 18 residues long. Trimming shortened V by 5 bases and J by 0 bases, and 20 bases separated the two germline ends. Germline V gene data show CDR1 as MDHEN and CDR2 as SYDVKM. CDR3 amino acids: CASSLGSGLLSSYNEQFF. DNA of the CDR3: TGTGCCAGCAGTCTCGGGTCAGGACTTTTGAGCTCCTACAATGAGCAGTTCTTC. Looking up the rest from reference TRBV28 and TRBJ2-1 gives the full variable domain: DVKVTQSSRYLVKRTGEKVFLECVQDMDHENMFWYRQDPGLGLRLIYFSYDVKMKEKGDIPEGYSVSREKKERFSLILESASTNQTSMYLCASSLGSGLLSSYNEQFFGPGTRLTVL.

This chain connects TRBV6-4 to TRBJ1-1; 8 positions match TRBD1. The V gene's germline CDR1 is MRHNA and CDR2 SNTAGT. V lost 0 bases to trimming and J lost 1 base; unmatched junction nucleotides: 7. The CDR3 is 17 amino acids. The CDR3 sequence is CASSDSPFDRGNTEAFF. The CDR3 DNA sequence: TGTGCCAGCAGTGACTCCCCCTTCGACAGGGGGAACACTGAAGCTTTCTTT.

The V and J genes are TRBV7-2 and TRBJ2-1; D not resolved. Germline lookup yields CDR1 SGHTA and CDR2 FQGNSA. The V gene lost 5 bases and the J gene lost 5 bases, with 10 bases spanning the gap. The CDR3 is 13 residues long. CDR3 loop: CASSLKRNNEQFF. The CDR3 nucleotides are TGTGCCAGCAGCCTAAAGAGAAACAATGAGCAGTTCTTC.

This clone has ten or more counts. The sample holds other DNA sequences that translate to the same CDR3. The chain's CDR3 is CASSLNQGNEQFF. CDR3 DNA sequence: TGTGCCAGCAGCTTAAATCAGGGCAATGAGCAGTTCTTC. This chain links TRBV7-3 with TRBJ2-1; possible D gene TRBD1, 5 bases. There are 13 residues in the CDR3. Trimming took off 1 base at V and 6 bases at J, with 7 bases between the two ends. Germline loops: CDR1 SGHTA, CDR2 FQGTGA.

The chain uses TRBV20-1 and TRBJ2-2; 10 bases are a match to TRBD1. V shed 3 bases and J 3 bases; nucleotides not matched to a gene: 4. CDR3 size: 15 residues. Germline V gene data show CDR1 as DFQATT and CDR2 as SNEGSKA (reference sequence). The CDR3 loop is CSASPGTGDTGELFF. The CDR3 bases are TGCAGTGCTAGTCCCGGGACAGGGGACACCGGGGAGCTGTTTTTT.

This clone is a singleton in its sample. V usage is TRBV6-1 and J usage is TRBJ1-3; TRBD1 agrees at 7 bases. Germline values: CDR1 MNHNS, CDR2 SASEGT. J gave up 6 bases and V 2 bases, and 10 bases lay outside the gene matches. The CDR3 totals 16 residues. CDR3: CASSEKRTGRVNTIYF. CDR3 bases: TGTGCCAGCAGTGAAAAACGGACAGGTAGAGTAAACACCATATATTTT.

The CDR3 protein is CASSHRTRPTGELFF. The CDR3 region has the DNA TGTGCCAGCAGCCATAGGACTAGGCCCACCGGGGAGCTGTTTTTT. The V and J genes are TRBV14 and TRBJ2-2; TRBD2 agrees at 7 bases. Germline CDR1 reads SGHDN; CDR2 reads FVKESK. The CDR3 extends over 15 amino acids. Unmatched junction bases numbered 5, after V lost 3 bases and J lost 4 bases.

The table lists this clone with a count of one. This chain uses TRBV10-3 with TRBJ1-1; no clear D. Germline CDR1 is ENHRY and CDR2 is SYGVKD. The CDR3 has 15 residues. The V end lost 3 bases, the J end lost 0 bases, and 11 bases lay between the germline ends. The CDR3 loop reads CAISESGNMNTEAFF. The CDR3 coding sequence is TGTGCCATCAGTGAAAGCGGGAACATGAACACTGAAGCTTTCTTT.